These 30 T cell receptor beta chains share one sample of origin, sequenced in a study of T-cell reconstitution after alpha-beta-depleted transplantation in children. Using unique molecular identifiers, the investigators prepared the TCRbeta library. TCRdb processed the PCR reads anew with MiXCR; each CDR3 protein has one entry. The table records a few hundred thousand distinct CDR3 sequences, roughly 30% of them present only once. The sample here was PBMCs, taken before TCRalphabeta/CD19-depleted stem cell transplant. The receptors shown here come from a boy younger than two with Wiskott-Aldrich syndrome, due to receive a stem cell transplant.

This clonotype has only a few counts. The V gene is TRBV4-1, the J gene TRBJ1-2; D is ambiguous. Germline-derived CDR1 and CDR2 are MGHRA and YSYEKL. Deletions cut 0 bases from V and 7 bases from J, with 9 bases between. CDR3 length: 13 amino acids. The CDR3 DNA sequence: TGCGCCAGCAGCCAAGATAGGTGGGGTGGCTACACCTTC. Its protein product is CASSQDRWGGYTF.

The V call is TRBV5-1, the J call TRBJ1-1; unclear D gene. V was clipped by 0 bases and J by 1 base, with 10 bases between them. The V gene's germline CDR1 is SGHRS and CDR2 YFSETQ. The CDR3 totals 15 residues. In DNA, the CDR3 is TGCGCCAGCAGCTTGGGATCCAGGTCGAACACTGAAGCTTTCTTT. Residues: CASSLGSRSNTEAFF.

This clonotype was seen a few times. J is TRBJ2-7 and V is TRBV5-1, with 10 bases identical to TRBD2. V gave up 3 bases and J gave up 0 bases; unmatched junction bases: 15. This CDR3 is 19 amino acids long. Germline values: CDR1 SGHRS, CDR2 YFSETQ. The DNA of the CDR3 is TGCGCCAGCAGCTACACCCCGGCTAGCGGGAGTGGGAGCTCCTACGAGCAGTACTTC. Translated: CASSYTPASGSGSSYEQYF.

V and J are TRBV5-6 and TRBJ2-3; 8 bases fit TRBD2. CDR1 and CDR2 (germline): SGHDT, YYEEEE. The trim removed 0 bases at V and 7 bases at J, leaving 10 bases unmatched. The CDR3 sequence is 16 residues long. The CDR3: CASSLGPAGVPNTQYF. CDR3 in DNA: TGTGCCAGCAGCTTGGGACCAGCGGGAGTGCCAAATACGCAGTATTTT.

The genes are TRBV5-1 and TRBJ2-3; D ambiguous. Germline loops: CDR1 SGHRS, CDR2 YFSETQ. Trimming removed 4 bases from V and 1 base from J, with 13 bases in between. The CDR3 has 15 residues. The CDR3 is CASSPQSRRTDTQYF. The CDR3 bases are TGCGCCAGCAGCCCACAGAGCAGGCGCACAGATACGCAGTATTTT. The variable domain in full, with the rest retrieved from reference TRBV5-1 and TRBJ2-3, is KAGVTQTPRYLIKTRGQQVTLSCSPISGHRSVSWYQQTPGQGLQFLFEYFSETQRNKGNFPGRFSGRQFSNSRSEMNVSTLELGDSALYLCASSPQSRRTDTQYFGPGTRLTVL.

This clonotype has more than one count but fewer than ten. The V and J genes are TRBV10-3 and TRBJ2-1; no clear D gene. Germline CDR1 reads ENHRY; CDR2 reads SYGVKD. Deletions cut 2 bases from V and 5 bases from J, with 7 bases between. The CDR3 loop spans 13 amino acids. CDR3 in amino acids: CAISERQNNEQFF. The CDR3 bases are TGTGCCATCAGTGAGAGGCAGAACAATGAGCAGTTCTTC.

Only a few counts were recorded for this clonotype. The chain combines TRBV7-6 with TRBJ1-5; no definite D call. Germline V gene lookup returns CDR1 SGHVS and CDR2 FNYEAQ. Trimming cost V 1 base and J 7 bases, with 8 bases left between them. CDR3 length: 13 residues. CDR3 bases: TGTGCCAGCAGCTTAGGGGGTTTACAGCCCCAGCATTTT. Amino acids: CASSLGGLQPQHF.

The CDR3 DNA reads as TGTGCCAGCAGTGAGATCAGGGGACGAGATGAAAAACTGTTTTTT. Residues: CASSEIRGRDEKLFF. The V gene is TRBV2, the J gene TRBJ1-4; D possibly corresponds to TRBD1 (6 bases). The CDR3 has 15 residues. Trimming cost V 3 bases and J 6 bases, with 14 bases left between them. CDR1 and CDR2 (germline): SNHLY, FYNNEI.

The chain employs TRBV12-3 or TRBV12-4 and TRBJ2-1; 9 positions agree with TRBD2. V lost 6 bases and J lost 13; bases outside the gene matches: 16. The CDR3 is made up of 15 amino acids. The CDR3 is CASSPGTSFQSLQFF. CDR3 coding DNA: TGTGCCAGCAGCCCCGGGACTAGCTTTCAATCCCTACAGTTCTTC.

This chain links TRBV5-1 with TRBJ1-1; TRBD1 matches 10 bases. The CDR3 covers 14 residues. Trimming at V came to 0 bases and at J to 5 bases, leaving 1 base not matched to a gene. Germline lookup yields CDR1 SGHRS and CDR2 YFSETQ. In nucleotides, the CDR3 is TGCGCCAGCAGCTTGGGGGACAGGGGAACTGAAGCTTTCTTT. It specifies CASSLGDRGTEAFF.

Many counts were recorded for this clonotype. The chain is built from TRBV6-6 and TRBJ2-3; D gene unclear. The CDR3 is 12 amino acids. Trimming cost V 6 bases and J 2 bases, with 6 bases left between them. Looked up from germline, CDR1 is MNHNY and CDR2 is SVGAGI (reference sequence). CDR3 in amino acids: CASSYVTDTQYF. The CDR3 DNA sequence: TGTGCCAGCAGCTACGTCACAGATACGCAGTATTTT.

This chain uses TRBV5-1 with TRBJ2-2, with TRBD1 identical over 7 bases. CDR3 size: 15 residues. Germline V gene lookup returns CDR1 SGHRS and CDR2 YFSETQ. V lost 0 bases, J lost 4 bases, and 3 bases stayed unmatched. This chain's CDR3 is CASSLVEGATGELFF. The CDR3 DNA reads as TGCGCCAGCAGCTTGGTAGAGGGGGCCACCGGGGAGCTGTTTTTT.

This clonotype was detected only a few times. In nucleotides, the CDR3 is TGCGCCAGCAGATCGGGGTTCAACACTGAAGCTTTCTTT. Its translation: CASRSGFNTEAFF. The V and J genes are TRBV5-1 and TRBJ1-1, with D unresolved. Trimming pared 5 bases from V and 2 bases from J, leaving 10 bases between. The CDR3 loop spans 13 amino acids. Per the germline V gene, CDR1 is SGHRS and CDR2 is YFSETQ.

This clonotype was recorded a few times. The rearrangement links TRBV5-5 to TRBJ2-7; D perhaps matches TRBD1 (5 bases). From germline, CDR1 is SGHKS and CDR2 YYEKEE (reference sequence). V was pared by 1 base and J by 5 bases, with 10 bases between. The CDR3 totals 13 residues. CDR3 protein: CASSLTRVHEQYF. Written as DNA, the CDR3 is TGTGCCAGCAGCTTGACCAGGGTTCACGAGCAGTACTTC.

A few counts support this clonotype. This rearrangement joins TRBV6-5 to TRBJ2-7; 7 nucleotides align to TRBD1. The CDR3 sequence is 15 residues long. Per the germline V gene, CDR1 is MNHEY and CDR2 is SVGAGI. Germline trimming cut 1 base from V and 3 bases from J; bases unmatched to any gene: 6. CDR3 sequence reads: CASSYYGTVLYEQYF. Written as DNA, the CDR3 is TGTGCCAGCAGTTACTATGGGACAGTACTCTACGAGCAGTACTTC.

The chain couples TRBV25-1 to TRBJ1-1; 7 bases are shared with TRBD1. CDR1 is MGHDK, CDR2 SYGVNS, per germline. After removal of 5 bases from V and 1 base from J, the junction contained 7 bases not matched to a gene. This CDR3 has 15 residues. For the CDR3, the DNA is TGTGCCAGCAGTCCCCTGGGACAGAAGAACACTGAAGCTTTCTTT. Translation: CASSPLGQKNTEAFF.

This clonotype was seen a few times. The chain joins TRBV5-1 to TRBJ2-1; 14 positions agree with TRBD2. Germline V CDR1 and CDR2: SGHRS, YFSETQ. V trimming: 0 bases; J trimming: 1 base; junction bases outside the gene matches: 6. The CDR3 loop spans 19 amino acids. CDR3 DNA: TGCGCCAGCAGCTTGGCGGGACTAGCGGGAGTGGGTTCCTACAATGAGCAGTTCTTC. It is translated as CASSLAGLAGVGSYNEQFF. The full variable domain, completed using reference TRBV5-1 and TRBJ2-1, is KAGVTQTPRYLIKTRGQQVTLSCSPISGHRSVSWYQQTPGQGLQFLFEYFSETQRNKGNFPGRFSGRQFSNSRSEMNVSTLELGDSALYLCASSLAGLAGVGSYNEQFFGPGTRLTVL.

V gene TRBV19 combines with J gene TRBJ1-2, with 10 positions matching TRBD1. Germline CDR1 LNHDA, CDR2 SQIVND (reference sequence). The CDR3 length is 14 residues. V shed 3 bases, J shed 9 bases, and the junction held 7 bases outside the gene matches. The CDR3 DNA sequence: TGTGCCAGTAGTATCCTGGGACAGGGGAGTAGCTACACCTTC. This sequence encodes CASSILGQGSSYTF.

This clonotype was seen a few times. The rearrangement joins TRBV28 to TRBJ1-2; D is unclear. This CDR3 contains 13 residues. The V end lost 4 bases, the J end lost 0 bases, and 6 bases lay between the germline ends. Looked up from germline, CDR1 is MDHEN and CDR2 is SYDVKM. CDR3 DNA: TGTGCCAGCAGTTCGGCGTCTAACTATGGCTACACCTTC. It translates to CASSSASNYGYTF.

This clonotype was counted between two and nine times. The chain joins TRBV4-1 to TRBJ1-1; TRBD1 matches at 9 bases. The CDR3 covers 17 residues. In germline, CDR1 is MGHRA, CDR2 YSYEKL. After removal of 0 bases from V and 4 bases from J, the junction contained 9 bases not matched to a gene. CDR3 in DNA: TGCGCCAGCAGCCAAGATCCAAGGGGACAGGGAAGCACTGAAGCTTTCTTT. Translation: CASSQDPRGQGSTEAFF.

This clonotype was found a few times. The V gene is TRBV6-1, the J gene TRBJ2-7; possibly TRBD2 for D (6 bases). Germline CDR1 reads MNHNS; CDR2 reads SASEGT. V was clipped by 6 bases and J by 0 bases, with 15 bases between them. The CDR3 is 15 residues long. CDR3 sequence (DNA): TGTGCCAGCAGCCCCCTGGGACTCATCTCCTACGAGCAGTACTTC. This translates into CASSPLGLISYEQYF.

This sequence joins TRBV3-1 and TRBJ1-2, with a possible D match to TRBD1 (6 bases). The CDR3 runs 15 residues. Per germline, CDR1 LGHDT and CDR2 YNNKEL (reference sequence). V lost 1 base and J 4 bases, leaving 13 bases between the germline ends. DNA for the CDR3: TGTGCCAGCAGCCAAGGAACAGGGTTGAGCTATGGCTACACCTTC. Its protein is CASSQGTGLSYGYTF.

V usage is TRBV7-2 and J usage is TRBJ2-4; D remains unclear. V lost 2 bases, J lost 1 base, and 3 bases lay in between. Germline CDR1 reads SGHTA; CDR2 reads FQGNSA. The CDR3 consists of 13 residues. CDR3 nucleotide sequence: TGTGCCAGCAGCTTAAATGCCAAAAACATTCAGTACTTC. It encodes CASSLNAKNIQYF.

In this sample, this clonotype turned up a few times. The V call is TRBV27, the J call TRBJ2-1; TRBD2 agrees at 14 bases. Germline loops: CDR1 MNHEY, CDR2 SMNVEV (reference sequence). V trimming: 4 bases; J trimming: 2 bases; junction bases outside the gene matches: 7. This CDR3 has 18 residues. CDR3 bases: TGTGCCAGCAGTTACGGACTAGCGGGAGGTATAACCTACAATGAGCAGTTCTTC. It yields the protein CASSYGLAGGITYNEQFF.

This clonotype was seen a few times. This chain uses TRBV5-1 with TRBJ2-7; D not resolved. CDR3 length equals 13 residues. V lost 4 bases, J lost 7 bases, and 15 bases lay in between. The germline CDR1 and CDR2 sequences are SGHRS and YFSETQ. This CDR3 is CASSPGIGREQYF. The CDR3, as DNA: TGCGCCAGCAGCCCGGGTATAGGCCGGGAGCAGTACTTC.

V and J are TRBV7-9 and TRBJ2-5; 8 bases match TRBD2. CDR1 and CDR2 from the germline V gene are SEHNR and FQNEAQ (reference sequence). The CDR3 contains 16 residues. Trimming cost V 2 bases and J 2 bases; bases outside gene matches: 7. Written as DNA, the CDR3 is TGTGCCAGCAGCTTAACTCCTACTAGCGGACAAGAGACCCAGTACTTC. Its protein is CASSLTPTSGQETQYF.

This rearrangement joins TRBV24-1 to TRBJ2-1; 8 nucleotides line up with TRBD2. Germline assignment: CDR1 KGHDR and CDR2 SFDVKD. This CDR3 comprises 16 residues. J was trimmed by 0 bases and V by 0 bases; bases with no gene match: 0. In nucleotides, the CDR3 is TGTGCCACCAGTGATTTGAGCGGGGGCTCCTACAATGAGCAGTTCTTC. The encoded protein is CATSDLSGGSYNEQFF.

This clonotype turned up a few times. V and J are TRBV5-1 and TRBJ2-7, with TRBD2 matching 8 bases. Germline CDR1 reads SGHRS; CDR2 reads YFSETQ. The CDR3 runs 16 residues. V was clipped by 0 bases and J by 0 bases; unmatched bases: 5. The CDR3 reads CASSLVVAGSSYEQYF. The DNA of the CDR3 is TGCGCCAGCAGCTTGGTGGTAGCGGGGAGCTCCTACGAGCAGTACTTC.

This clonotype was counted a few times. The chain combines TRBV20-1 with TRBJ2-7, with 9 bases fitting TRBD2. V lost 3 bases to trimming and J lost 3 bases; unmatched junction nucleotides: 3. The CDR3 length is 13 residues. From germline, CDR1 is DFQATT and CDR2 SNEGSKA (reference sequence). CDR3 loop: CSARRTSVYEQYF. Written as DNA, the CDR3 is TGCAGTGCTAGGAGGACTAGCGTCTACGAGCAGTACTTC.

Here the CDR3 reads CASSAPGQGYTGELFF. The DNA for the CDR3 is TGCGCCAGCAGCGCACCGGGACAGGGTTACACCGGGGAGCTGTTTTTT. This chain joins TRBV5-1 and TRBJ2-2; 9 nucleotides line up with TRBD1. Germline CDR1 and CDR2: SGHRS and YFSETQ. V shed 4 bases and J 3 bases; nucleotides not matched to a gene: 7. CDR3 length: 16 amino acids.